The 13 T cell receptor beta chains given below trace back to one sample, sequenced in a study of CD8+ T cells in alopecia areata. Extracted from the samples, RNA was reverse transcribed into cDNA to serve as the sequencing template. The protocol was immunoSEQ multiplex PCR, while the TCRdb copy is restricted to in-frame clones and leaves out a portion. The sample has around 180,000 clones; about 65% are singletons. Stated treatment: oral pan-JAK inhibitor, 5-10 mg twice daily. The sample in question was CD4+ T cells sorted from blood, obtained at week 49, from a patient treated with tofacitinib. These receptors came from a human donor with alopecia areata.

The gene calls are TRBV2 and TRBJ1-4; D not resolved. The CDR3 runs 15 residues. Germline CDR1 and CDR2: SNHLY and FYNNEI. The V and J ends lost 2 bases and 4 bases respectively, with 11 bases between them. The CDR3 DNA is TGTGCCAGCAGTGAATCGGGCGGGAATAATGAAAAACTGTTTTTT. Translating gives CASSESGGNNEKLFF.

The chain joins TRBV7-3 to TRBJ1-5; TRBD1 is a possible D gene (6 bases). The germline gives CDR1 SGHTA, CDR2 FQGTGA. The V end was cut by 5 bases, the J end by 8 bases, with 13 bases between. The CDR3 covers 13 residues. DNA for the CDR3: TGTGCCAGCAGCCCTGGAGGGGGTGAGCCCCAGCATTTT. Translation gives CASSPGGGEPQHF. Filled out from reference TRBV7-3 and TRBJ1-5, the complete variable domain reads GAGVSQTPSNKVTEKGKYVELRCDPISGHTALYWYRQSLGQGPEFLIYFQGTGAADDSGLPNDRFFAVRPEGSVSTLKIQRTERGDSAVYLCASSPGGGEPQHFGDGTRLSIL.

This sequence joins TRBV11-2 and TRBJ2-5, with TRBD2 as a possible D gene (6 bases). The germline V and J ends were trimmed by 0 bases and 5 bases, with 16 bases remaining between them. From germline, CDR1 is SGHAT and CDR2 FQNNGV. The CDR3 sequence is 16 residues long. The CDR3 region is CASSLEAGLAAETQYF. The CDR3 DNA is TGTGCCAGCAGCTTAGAGGCGGGACTGGCTGCTGAGACCCAGTACTTC.

Regarding this clone: At one end the junction does not follow the germline gene, possibly because of a read error. The V call is TRBV30, the J call TRBJ1-2; 8 bases are shared with TRBD1. CDR1 is GTSNPN, CDR2 SVGIG, per germline (reference sequence). This CDR3 comprises 11 residues. CDR3 amino acids: CAWSVQGVIAF. Here the CDR3 DNA reads TGTGCCTGGAGTGTACAGGGGGTCATCGCCTTC.

V gene TRBV2 combines with J gene TRBJ2-7; D may be TRBD1 (6 bases). Germline V lookup: CDR1 SNHLY, CDR2 FYNNEI. The CDR3 has 12 amino acids. The V gene lost 7 bases and the J gene lost 5 bases, with 12 bases spanning the gap. The CDR3 DNA reads as TGTGCCAGCACCGATCACAGGGACGAGCAGTACTTC. Protein product: CASTDHRDEQYF.

The V and J genes are TRBV9 and TRBJ2-3; a weak D match, TRBD1 (7 bases). The CDR3 is 15 amino acids. CDR1 is SGDLS, CDR2 YYNGEE, per germline. V lost 2 bases, J lost 4 bases, and 14 bases lay in between. CDR3 loop: CASSVEGATADTQYF. For the CDR3, the DNA is TGTGCCAGCAGCGTGGAGGGGGCGACCGCAGATACGCAGTATTTT. Supplemented by reference TRBV9 and TRBJ2-3, the full variable domain reads DSGVTQTPKHLITATGQRVTLRCSPRSGDLSVYWYQQSLDQGLQFLIQYYNGEERAKGNILERFSAQQFPDLHSELNLSSLELGDSALYFCASSVEGATADTQYFGPGTRLTVL.

Details on this clone: Other nucleotide sequences from this sample produce the same CDR3. This chain joins TRBV5-1 and TRBJ2-3; D unresolved. Per germline, CDR1 SGHRS and CDR2 YFSETQ. CDR3 length equals 13 residues. The V gene lost 0 bases and the J gene lost 1 base, with 3 bases spanning the gap. DNA for the CDR3: TGCGCCAGCAGCTTGGGAGGCACAGATACGCAGTATTTT. Its protein product is CASSLGGTDTQYF. The variable domain in full, completed from reference TRBV5-1 and TRBJ2-3, reads KAGVTQTPRYLIKTRGQQVTLSCSPISGHRSVSWYQQTPGQGLQFLFEYFSETQRNKGNFPGRFSGRQFSNSRSEMNVSTLELGDSALYLCASSLGGTDTQYFGPGTRLTVL.

The chain has TRBV5-6 and TRBJ1-1; the D is unclear. Trimming took off 4 bases at V and 0 bases at J, with 13 bases between the two ends. The germline CDR1 and CDR2 sequences are SGHDT and YYEEEE. The CDR3 contains 15 residues. CDR3 sequence: CASSPRTGMNTEAFF. The CDR3 DNA sequence: TGTGCCAGCAGCCCGAGGACGGGGATGAACACTGAAGCTTTCTTT.

The chain is built from TRBV7-2 and TRBJ2-7, with TRBD1 matching over 8 bases. Germline V CDR1 and CDR2: SGHTA, FQGNSA. The ends lost 5 bases at V and 3 bases at J; junction bases unmatched: 6. CDR3 length: 14 amino acids. The CDR3 DNA follows: TGTGCCAGCAGCCCTAGGACAGGGATCTACGAGCAGTACTTC. This encodes CASSPRTGIYEQYF.

This clone was detected only a few times. The chain joins TRBV30 to TRBJ1-1; 7 bases are shared with TRBD1. Germline assignment: CDR1 GTSNPN and CDR2 SVGIG (reference sequence). The CDR3 sequence is 14 residues long. The V segment lost 4 bases and the J segment 1 base; nucleotides outside the gene matches: 6. This CDR3 reads CAWIYRTGNTEAFF. For the CDR3, the DNA is TGTGCCTGGATCTACAGGACAGGGAACACTGAAGCTTTCTTT.

V is TRBV30 and J is TRBJ1-5; D not certain. Germline V gene sequence: CDR1 GTSNPN, CDR2 SVGIG (reference sequence). The V gene lost 1 base and the J gene lost 5 bases, with 6 bases spanning the gap. The CDR3 is 12 residues long. The CDR3 sequence is CAWSAPYQPQHF. Here the CDR3 DNA reads TGTGCCTGGAGTGCCCCGTATCAGCCCCAGCATTTT.

The chain employs TRBV29-1 and TRBJ1-4; possible D gene TRBD1, 6 bases. This CDR3 has 13 residues. V was pared by 7 bases and J by 8 bases, with 17 bases between. Germline CDR1 reads SQVTM; CDR2 reads ANQGSEA. CDR3 nucleotide sequence: TGCAGCGCTGTGGGGGCCGCGGGGGAAAAACTGTTTTTT. It yields the protein CSAVGAAGEKLFF.

The chain uses TRBV25-1 and TRBJ1-2; no firm D call. This CDR3 spans 12 amino acids. Looked up from germline, CDR1 is MGHDK and CDR2 is SYGVNS. V lost 7 bases and J 4 bases, leaving 10 bases between the germline ends. The CDR3: CASMEASYGYTF. CDR3 sequence (DNA): TGTGCCAGCATGGAGGCGTCCTATGGCTACACCTTC.